The entry below describes one T cell receptor (beta chain). Its antigen is unidentified. The data belong to a study of CD8 T cells in ankylosing spondylitis. Study results and caveats: Among TCR beta sequences, a motif of eight or nine highly homologous variants appeared characteristic of ankylosing spondylitis blood.

TCRdb processed the 5' RACE reads anew with MiXCR; each CDR3 protein has one entry. The repertoire holds 700,000 to 850,000 distinct CDR3 sequences, about 10% seen once, with just over 0.5% in the top ten. In germline, CDR1 is SQVTM, CDR2 ANQGSEA. Between the trimmed V and J ends, which lost 4 bases and 5 bases, there was a span of 14 bases. CDR3 length: 13 amino acids. The sample taken for sequencing was blood, either unsorted or a sorted T cell fraction (not recorded which). V usage is TRBV29-1 and J usage is TRBJ1-2; TRBD1 might be the D (5 bases). The sequence derives from a male donor with ankylosing spondylitis. CDR3 residues: CSVGGGERYGYTF. The CDR3 DNA sequence: TGCAGCGTTGGGGGGGGGGAAAGGTATGGCTACACCTTC. The whole variable domain, filled in from reference TRBV29-1 and TRBJ1-2, reads SAVISQKPSRDICQRGTSLTIQCQVDSQVTMMFWYRQQPGQSLTLIATANQGSEATYESGFVIDKFPISRPNLTFSTLTVSNMSPEDSSIYLCSVGGGERYGYTFGSGTRLTVV.